These 6 T cell receptor beta chains share one sample of origin, sequenced in a study of cytomegalovirus exposure and HLA in healthy donors. The PCR contained 60 Vbeta and 13 Jbeta primers. The assay was immunoSEQ multiplex PCR, and TCRdb's table has in-frame clones only and misses some. The sample spans 100,000 to 150,000 clones; the ten largest clones claim roughly 1.7%. The sample was PBMCs. The receptors come from a young man in good health and CMV-seronegative.

This chain links TRBV19 with TRBJ1-5; 7 bases line up with TRBD1. Trimming cost V 5 bases and J 6 bases; bases outside gene matches: 10. The CDR3 is 15 amino acids. Germline CDR1 and CDR2: LNHDA and SQIVND (reference sequence). The CDR3 DNA reads TGTGCCAGTAGTCAAGGAACAGGGGTTACTCAGCCCCAGCATTTT. The encoded protein is CASSQGTGVTQPQHF. The full variable domain, completed using reference TRBV19 and TRBJ1-5, is DGGITQSPKYLFRKEGQNVTLSCEQNLNHDAMYWYRQDPGQGLRLIYYSQIVNDFQKGDIAEGYSVSREKKESFPLTVTSAQKNPTAFYLCASSQGTGVTQPQHFGDGTRLSIL.

DNA of the CDR3: TGTGCCAGCAGTAACCGAGGCGCGGCGGAGACCCAGTACTTC. Its protein product is CASSNRGAAETQYF. The chain combines TRBV27 with TRBJ2-5; D not resolved. Germline CDR1 is MNHEY and CDR2 is SMNVEV (reference sequence). This CDR3 has 14 amino acids. V lost 5 bases and J lost 5, with 15 bases in between.

This chain links TRBV6-5 with TRBJ2-6, with 7 bases fitting TRBD1. Losses at the gene ends were 6 bases for V and 2 bases for J; bases not matched to a gene: 4. The CDR3 is 15 amino acids. Germline CDR1 and CDR2: MNHEY and SVGAGI. DNA of the CDR3: TGTGCCAGCAGACCCGGGACAGCTGGGGCCAACGTCCTGACTTTC. Its protein is CASRPGTAGANVLTF.

The chain joins TRBV13 to TRBJ2-3, with TRBD2 matching 8 bases. V gave up 7 bases and J gave up 6 bases; unmatched junction bases: 9. This CDR3 region has 14 residues. Per the germline V gene, CDR1 is PRHDT and CDR2 is FYEKMQ (reference sequence). In DNA form, the CDR3 reads TGTGCCAGCATTCGACGGGGGGGATCGGATACGCAGTATTTT. It codes for CASIRRGGSDTQYF.

The chain has TRBV10-3 and TRBJ1-1, with D possibly matching TRBD1 (6 bases). CDR1 and CDR2 from the germline V gene are ENHRY and SYGVKD. The V gene lost 0 bases and the J gene lost 4 bases, with 21 bases spanning the gap. The CDR3 sequence is 18 residues long. DNA of the CDR3: TGTGCCATCAGTGAGTCGGGGGGGCCGCCTAGAGTGGGCACTGAAGCTTTCTTT. It translates to CAISESGGPPRVGTEAFF.

The rearrangement links TRBV6-5 to TRBJ2-5; TRBD2 matches at 7 bases. V shed 3 bases and J 4 bases; nucleotides not matched to a gene: 11. CDR1 MNHEY and CDR2 SVGAGI come from the germline V gene. There are 16 residues in the CDR3. CDR3 nucleotide sequence: TGTGCCAGCAGTTATTCCCCCGGGGAGGGCGGAGAGACCCAGTACTTC. Translated: CASSYSPGEGGETQYF.